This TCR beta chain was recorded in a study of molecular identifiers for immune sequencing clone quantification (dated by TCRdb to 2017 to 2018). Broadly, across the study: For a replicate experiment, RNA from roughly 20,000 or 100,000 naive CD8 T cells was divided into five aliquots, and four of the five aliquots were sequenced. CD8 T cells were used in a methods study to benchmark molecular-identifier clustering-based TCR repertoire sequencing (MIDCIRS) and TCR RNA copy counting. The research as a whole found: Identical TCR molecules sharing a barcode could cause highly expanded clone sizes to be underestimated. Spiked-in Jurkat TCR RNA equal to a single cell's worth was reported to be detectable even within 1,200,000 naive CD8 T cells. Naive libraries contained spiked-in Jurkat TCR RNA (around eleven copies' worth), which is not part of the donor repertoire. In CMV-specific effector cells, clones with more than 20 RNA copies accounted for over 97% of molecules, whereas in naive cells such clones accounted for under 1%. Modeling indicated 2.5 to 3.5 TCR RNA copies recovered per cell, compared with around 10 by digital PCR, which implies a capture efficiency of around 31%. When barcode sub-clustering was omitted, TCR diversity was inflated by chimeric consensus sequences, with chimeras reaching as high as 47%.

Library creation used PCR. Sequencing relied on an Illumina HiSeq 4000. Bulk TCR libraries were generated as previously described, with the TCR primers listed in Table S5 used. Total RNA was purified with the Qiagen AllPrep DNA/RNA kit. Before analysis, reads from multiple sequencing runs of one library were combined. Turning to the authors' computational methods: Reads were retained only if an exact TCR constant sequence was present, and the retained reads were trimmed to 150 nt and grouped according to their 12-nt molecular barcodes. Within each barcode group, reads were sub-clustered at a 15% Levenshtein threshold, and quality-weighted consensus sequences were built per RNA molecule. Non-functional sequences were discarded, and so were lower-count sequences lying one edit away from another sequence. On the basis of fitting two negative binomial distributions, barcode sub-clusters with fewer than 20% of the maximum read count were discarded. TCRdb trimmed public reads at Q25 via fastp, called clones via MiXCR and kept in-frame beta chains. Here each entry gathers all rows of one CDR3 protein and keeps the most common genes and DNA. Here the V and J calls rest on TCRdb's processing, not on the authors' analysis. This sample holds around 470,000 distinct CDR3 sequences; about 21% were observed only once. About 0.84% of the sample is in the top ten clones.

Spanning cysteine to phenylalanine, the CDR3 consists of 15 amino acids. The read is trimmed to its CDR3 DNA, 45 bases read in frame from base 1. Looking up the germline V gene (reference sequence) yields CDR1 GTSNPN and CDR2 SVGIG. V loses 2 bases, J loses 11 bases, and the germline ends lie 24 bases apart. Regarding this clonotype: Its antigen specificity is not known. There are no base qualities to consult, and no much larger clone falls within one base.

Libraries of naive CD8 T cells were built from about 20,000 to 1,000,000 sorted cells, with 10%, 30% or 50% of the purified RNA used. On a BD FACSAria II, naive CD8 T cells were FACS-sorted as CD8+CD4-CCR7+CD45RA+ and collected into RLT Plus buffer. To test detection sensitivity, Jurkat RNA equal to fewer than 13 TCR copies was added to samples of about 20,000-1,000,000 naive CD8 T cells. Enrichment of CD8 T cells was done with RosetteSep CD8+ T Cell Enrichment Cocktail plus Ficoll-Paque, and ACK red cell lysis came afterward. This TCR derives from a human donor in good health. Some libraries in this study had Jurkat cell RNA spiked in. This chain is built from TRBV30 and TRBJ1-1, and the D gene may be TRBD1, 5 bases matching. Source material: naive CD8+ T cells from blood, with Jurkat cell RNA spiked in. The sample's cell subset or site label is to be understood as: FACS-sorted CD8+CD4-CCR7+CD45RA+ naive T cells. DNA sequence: TGTGCCTGGAGTTCGACCCGGACACGGAGCGAAAGGGCTTTCTTT. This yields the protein CAWSSTRTRSERAFF.